Following are 30 T cell receptor beta chains from one sample sequenced in a study of shared clonotypes between healthy human individuals. The table came from immunoSEQ multiplex PCR; TCRdb's copy has only in-frame clones and leaves some out. The repertoire holds fewer than 800,000 clones, with about 90% as singletons. CD45RO-negative, CCR7-selected cells formed the naive CD8 fraction, which excluded terminally differentiated effector memory CD45RA+ cells. The specimen sequenced was naive CD8+ T cells sorted from blood. The source of these receptors is a man between 25 and 39 years old in good health.

This clone came up a few times. The chain uses TRBV4-1 and TRBJ1-5; D remains ambiguous. Germline assignment: CDR1 MGHRA and CDR2 YSYEKL. This CDR3 contains 15 residues. Trimming removed 0 bases at V and 2 bases at J, with 8 bases between. In DNA, the CDR3 is TGCGCCAGCAGCCAAGACGGGGTGGGCAATCAGCCCCAGCATTTT. It translates to CASSQDGVGNQPQHF.

The chain combines TRBV14 with TRBJ2-1, with D possibly being TRBD2 (6 bases). The V and J ends lost 4 bases and 5 bases respectively, with 18 bases between them. The CDR3 is 16 amino acids. Germline V lookup: CDR1 SGHDN, CDR2 FVKESK. The chain's CDR3 is CASSPASGSWNNEQFF. CDR3 DNA sequence: TGTGCCAGCAGCCCCGCATCCGGGAGTTGGAACAATGAGCAGTTCTTC.

The V call is TRBV29-1, the J call TRBJ2-7, with 9 bases that match TRBD1. Germline loops: CDR1 SQVTM, CDR2 ANQGSEA. J gave up 3 bases and V 6 bases, and 6 bases lay outside the gene matches. The CDR3 covers 13 residues. The DNA of the CDR3 is TGCAGCGTCCCGGGACAGGGAAGCTACGAGCAGTACTTC. This gives the protein CSVPGQGSYEQYF.

The chain recombines TRBV13 with TRBJ1-1; D is perhaps TRBD1 (5 bases). The CDR3 extends over 14 amino acids. V lost 5 bases and J 1 base, leaving 11 bases between the germline ends. The germline V gene encodes CDR1 PRHDT and CDR2 FYEKMQ (reference sequence). In nucleotides, the CDR3 is TGTGCCAGCAGCCCGGGACTGAGGAACACTGAAGCTTTCTTT. Protein sequence: CASSPGLRNTEAFF.

The genes are TRBV27 and TRBJ2-7; 8 nucleotides line up with TRBD2. CDR1 and CDR2 (germline): MNHEY, SMNVEV (reference sequence). Trimming took 5 bases from V and 4 from J; bases not matched to a gene: 7. This CDR3 has 14 amino acids. Here the CDR3 reads CASSPGLGVYEQYF. In DNA, the CDR3 is TGTGCCAGCAGTCCGGGACTAGGGGTGTACGAGCAGTACTTC.

This chain links TRBV7-8 with TRBJ1-4; possible D gene TRBD1, 6 bases. This CDR3 is built from 16 residues. Trimming pared 7 bases from V and 3 bases from J, leaving 18 bases between. Germline CDR1 reads SGHVS; CDR2 reads FQNEAQ. Here the CDR3 DNA reads TGTGCCAGCACCCTAAACATTGGACAGTCTAATGAAAAACTGTTTTTT. It codes for CASTLNIGQSNEKLFF.

This chain links TRBV7-9 with TRBJ1-1, with no clear D. Trimming stripped 5 bases from V and 7 bases from J, with 8 bases between. The CDR3 runs to 11 residues. Per germline, CDR1 SEHNR and CDR2 FQNEAQ (reference sequence). The chain's CDR3 is CASSIDLEAFF. The CDR3 DNA reads as TGTGCCAGCAGCATCGATCTTGAAGCTTTCTTT. The entire variable domain, with the rest obtained from reference TRBV7-9 and TRBJ1-1, is as follows: DTGVSQNPRHKITKRGQNVTFRCDPISEHNRLYWYRQTLGQGPEFLTYFQNEAQLEKSRLLSDRFSAERPKGSFSTLEIQRTEQGDSAMYLCASSIDLEAFFGQGTRLTVV.

The chain couples TRBV7-9 to TRBJ2-5; weak D call: TRBD1 (5 bases). There are 14 residues in the CDR3. Trimming cost V 4 bases and J 3 bases, with 12 bases left between them. Looked up from germline, CDR1 is SEHNR and CDR2 is FQNEAQ (reference sequence). CDR3 residues: CASSSSDREETQYF. The CDR3 nucleotides are TGTGCCAGCAGCTCCTCCGACAGAGAAGAGACCCAGTACTTC.

Comments on this clone: This sample also contains other DNA sequences that code for the same CDR3. V gene TRBV7-9 combines with J gene TRBJ2-7, with D tentatively TRBD1 or TRBD2 (5 bases each). Trimming took off 3 bases at V and 4 bases at J, with 7 bases between the two ends. Germline V gives CDR1 SEHNR, CDR2 FQNEAQ (reference sequence). The CDR3 totals 12 residues. CDR3 loop: CASSFEGYEQYF. DNA of the CDR3: TGTGCCAGCAGCTTCGAGGGGTACGAGCAGTACTTC. Supplemented by reference TRBV7-9 and TRBJ2-7, the full variable domain reads DTGVSQNPRHKITKRGQNVTFRCDPISEHNRLYWYRQTLGQGPEFLTYFQNEAQLEKSRLLSDRFSAERPKGSFSTLEIQRTEQGDSAMYLCASSFEGYEQYFGPGTRLTVT.

The chain combines TRBV7-9 with TRBJ1-5, with 8 positions matching TRBD1. V lost 5 bases, J lost 3 bases, and 6 bases stayed unmatched. The CDR3 is 15 residues long. Germline V gene lookup returns CDR1 SEHNR and CDR2 FQNEAQ (reference sequence). The CDR3 nucleotides read TGTGCCAGCAGCGGGCGGACAGGGATCAATCAGCCCCAGCATTTT. Protein product: CASSGRTGINQPQHF.

This chain uses TRBV4-3 with TRBJ2-2; D may be TRBD1 (6 bases). CDR3 length: 15 amino acids. CDR1 is LGHNA, CDR2 YSLEER, per germline. V lost 4 bases and J lost 6, with 15 bases in between. CDR3 nucleotides: TGCGCCAGCAGCCCAGGGGCCGTGTGGTCCGGGGAGCTGTTTTTT. Translation: CASSPGAVWSGELFF.

This chain links TRBV7-2 with TRBJ2-1; D is uncertain. The CDR3 covers 13 residues. Trimming took 2 bases from V and 6 from J, leaving 8 bases between them. Germline loops: CDR1 SGHTA, CDR2 FQGNSA. CDR3 sequence: CASSLTVVNEQFF. CDR3 sequence (DNA): TGTGCCAGCAGCTTAACGGTAGTCAATGAGCAGTTCTTC.

This clone appeared a few times. V and J are TRBV27 and TRBJ2-7, with 10 bases identical to TRBD1. This CDR3 has 14 residues. With V trimmed by 2 bases and J by 4 bases, 2 bases remained unmatched. Looked up from germline, CDR1 is MNHEY and CDR2 is SMNVEV (reference sequence). The CDR3 loop is CASSLDRGRYEQYF. The DNA for the CDR3 is TGTGCCAGCAGTTTAGACAGGGGGCGGTACGAGCAGTACTTC.

This clone came up once. This chain uses TRBV19 with TRBJ1-5, with D uncertain. Per germline, CDR1 LNHDA and CDR2 SQIVND (reference sequence). V lost 11 bases to trimming and J lost 2 bases, with 25 bases between them. CDR3 length equals 17 residues. The CDR3 sequence is CASKPGRMDIGNQPQHF. As DNA, the CDR3 is TGTGCCTCAAAGCCAGGACGGATGGATATCGGCAATCAGCCCCAGCATTTT.

This rearrangement joins TRBV5-1 to TRBJ2-3; D is undetermined. This CDR3 spans 15 amino acids. Germline V gives CDR1 SGHRS, CDR2 YFSETQ. The V end was cut by 4 bases, the J end by 3 bases, with 15 bases between. For the CDR3, the DNA is TGCGCCAGCAGCGATAAACGAGAAGAGACAGATACGCAGTATTTT. It codes for CASSDKREETDTQYF.

This clone has just one count. The rearrangement joins TRBV13 to TRBJ1-1, with D hard to call. Trimming stripped 0 bases from V and 0 bases from J, with 8 bases between. Germline CDR1 and CDR2: PRHDT and FYEKMQ (reference sequence). The CDR3 covers 15 residues. CDR3 DNA: TGTGCCAGCAGCTTAGGGAAGGGAATGAACACTGAAGCTTTCTTT. Translation gives CASSLGKGMNTEAFF.

Turning to this clone: The same CDR3 also results from other DNA sequences found in this sample. The chain uses TRBV28 and TRBJ1-5; D remains ambiguous. This CDR3 is built from 13 residues. V dropped 3 bases and J dropped 7 bases, with 10 bases sitting between them. Germline lookup yields CDR1 MDHEN and CDR2 SYDVKM. CDR3 DNA sequence: TGTGCCAGCAGTTTTTCTTCGGTCCAGCCCCAGCATTTT. This encodes CASSFSSVQPQHF.

This chain joins TRBV5-4 and TRBJ2-7; D gene uncertain. Germline CDR1 is SGHNT and CDR2 is YYREEE (reference sequence). The CDR3 sequence is 16 residues long. The V end lost 3 bases, the J end lost 0 bases, and 16 bases lay between the germline ends. As DNA, the CDR3 is TGTGCCAGCAGCTATAGTTCAGGCTTGGCCTCCTACGAGCAGTACTTC. Its protein is CASSYSSGLASYEQYF. The variable domain in full, with the rest retrieved from reference TRBV5-4 and TRBJ2-7, is ETGVTQSPTHLIKTRGQQVTLRCSSQSGHNTVSWYQQALGQGPQFIFQYYREEENGRGNFPPRFSGLQFPNYSSELNVNALELDDSALYLCASSYSSGLASYEQYFGPGTRLTVT.

The chain employs TRBV4-3 and TRBJ1-2; D perhaps matches TRBD1 (5 bases). The CDR3 has 16 amino acids. Looked up from germline, CDR1 is LGHNA and CDR2 is YSLEER. The V end lost 1 base, the J end lost 4 bases, and 16 bases lay between the germline ends. Here the CDR3 reads CASSQVGGAGFYGYTF. Here the CDR3 DNA reads TGCGCCAGCAGCCAAGTGGGAGGGGCGGGGTTCTATGGCTACACCTTC.

This chain connects TRBV28 to TRBJ2-5; D possibly matches TRBD1 or TRBD2 (5 bases each). Trimming stripped 5 bases from V and 5 bases from J, with 18 bases between. The CDR3 totals 15 residues. Germline V gives CDR1 MDHEN, CDR2 SYDVKM. This CDR3 reads CASSPRSGAVETQYF. Here the CDR3 DNA reads TGTGCCAGCAGTCCCCGGTCCGGGGCGGTTGAGACCCAGTACTTC.

The J gene is TRBJ2-5, the V gene TRBV13, with D possibly being TRBD1 (7 bases). V was trimmed by 5 bases and J by 5 bases, leaving 12 bases between them. The CDR3 covers 13 residues. Looked up from germline, CDR1 is PRHDT and CDR2 is FYEKMQ (reference sequence). The CDR3 loop reads CASSLSGGETQYF. The CDR3 DNA reads TGTGCCAGCAGCCTATCAGGGGGGGAGACCCAGTACTTC.

Here the CDR3 DNA reads TGTGCCAGCAGTTTAGGACCATTCAATGAGCAGTTCTTC. This encodes CASSLGPFNEQFF. This chain links TRBV2 with TRBJ2-1, with unresolved D. CDR3 size: 13 residues. Germline lookup yields CDR1 SNHLY and CDR2 FYNNEI. Trimming left V 5 bases short and J 6 bases short, with 11 bases between.

V is TRBV27 and J is TRBJ2-2; 9 bases map to TRBD2. The germline V gene has CDR1 MNHEY and CDR2 SMNVEV (reference sequence). The CDR3 extends over 17 amino acids. Germline trimming cut 4 bases from V and 6 bases from J; bases unmatched to any gene: 12. CDR3 protein: CASSSRGGGRAPGELFF. Written as DNA, the CDR3 is TGTGCCAGCAGTTCACGGGGTGGCGGGAGGGCCCCCGGGGAGCTGTTTTTT.

This clone was picked up one time. The rearrangement uses TRBV29-1 and TRBJ2-5, with 10 nucleotides matching TRBD2. Germline loops: CDR1 SQVTM, CDR2 ANQGSEA. This CDR3 contains 17 residues. The J segment lost 2 bases and the V segment lost 2 bases, leaving 11 bases of the junction unmatched. CDR3 DNA sequence: TGCAGCGTTGAACCCCGTCTAGCGGGAGATGGGCAAGAGACCCAGTACTTC. It is translated as CSVEPRLAGDGQETQYF.

This sequence joins TRBV9 and TRBJ2-1, with TRBD2 matching 11 bases. Per the germline V gene, CDR1 is SGDLS and CDR2 is YYNGEE. The length of the CDR3 is 15 residues. J gave up 4 bases and V 3 bases, and 3 bases lay outside the gene matches. CDR3 sequence: CASSGSGRGYNEQFF. The DNA for the CDR3 is TGTGCCAGCAGCGGTAGCGGGAGGGGGTACAATGAGCAGTTCTTC.

The CDR3 DNA sequence: TGTGCCAGCAGCTTGACAGGGCTCAGCTCCTACGAGCAGTACTTC. It codes for CASSLTGLSSYEQYF. The chain uses TRBV7-6 and TRBJ2-7; 7 bases are shared with TRBD1. CDR3 length equals 15 residues. Germline CDR1 and CDR2: SGHVS and FNYEAQ. V trimming: 3 bases; J trimming: 0 bases; junction bases outside the gene matches: 5.

The J gene is TRBJ1-2, the V gene TRBV27, with D possibly matching TRBD1 (5 bases). This CDR3 has 16 residues. Per germline, CDR1 MNHEY and CDR2 SMNVEV (reference sequence). Trimming took off 5 bases at V and 6 bases at J, with 22 bases between the two ends. DNA for the CDR3: TGTGCCAGCAGTCCTTACAACAGAGGGACTGCCCATGGCTACACCTTC. Its translation: CASSPYNRGTAHGYTF.

Concerning this clone itself: Other DNA sequences from this sample encode an identical CDR3 as well. This chain joins TRBV6-5 and TRBJ2-5; D is unresolved. Germline CDR1 and CDR2: MNHEY and SVGAGI. Trimming removed 0 bases at V and 5 bases at J, with 4 bases between. The CDR3 is 12 residues long. The CDR3 is CASSYSGETQYF. The CDR3, as DNA: TGTGCCAGCAGTTACTCGGGGGAGACCCAGTACTTC.

This sequence joins TRBV5-6 and TRBJ2-1, with a possible D match to TRBD2 (6 bases). V was pared by 6 bases and J by 8 bases, with 18 bases between. The length of the CDR3 is 14 residues. Germline V gene lookup returns CDR1 SGHDT and CDR2 YYEEEE. This CDR3 is CASILTGTSDEQFF. CDR3 coding DNA: TGTGCCAGCATCTTAACCGGGACTTCGGATGAGCAGTTCTTC.

The genes are TRBV4-1 and TRBJ2-3; the D gene is possibly TRBD1 (5 bases). The CDR3 contains 16 residues. V was shortened by 1 base and J by 0 bases, with 11 bases between the two germline ends. Germline V gene sequence: CDR1 MGHRA, CDR2 YSYEKL. CDR3 DNA: TGCGCCAGCAGCCAAGGGACATTTTCTAGCACAGATACGCAGTATTTT. It translates to CASSQGTFSSTDTQYF.